This TCR beta chain is from a study of response to subunit inactivated influenza vaccine. MiXCR, applied by TCRdb to the RT-PCR reads, yields one record per CDR3 protein. The top ten clones hold roughly 10% of a sample with around 750,000 distinct CDR3 sequences, over 20% of them seen once. With respect to this clonotype: No antigen is known for it.

Whole-study results and caveats: Only a handful of new T cells, the authors suggested, are recruited with each seasonal influenza vaccination.

Looked up from germline, CDR1 is SGHTA and CDR2 is FQGNSA. V lost 5 bases and J 2 bases, leaving 7 bases between the germline ends. The CDR3 is 14 residues long. The V and J genes are TRBV7-2 and TRBJ2-6; D is possibly TRBD1 or TRBD2 (5 bases each). The clonotype was recovered from a man aged 45-65 years who received an inactivated influenza vaccine. This specimen consisted of PBMCs from blood, obtained more than 4 days after vaccination. CDR3 in DNA: TGTGCCAGCAGCGGGGGTCCTGGGGCCAACGTCCTGACTTTC. Translation gives CASSGGPGANVLTF.